This T cell receptor beta chain was retrieved from a study of blood T cell repertoires in COVID-19. The wider study: Material from acute and convalescent COVID-19 was sourced from the United States, Italy and Spain.

Clinical histories supplied by participants themselves formed the basis of cohort assignment. Per the original data handling: Reference gene primer amplification gave estimated nucleated cell counts. The data were produced by immunoSEQ multiplex PCR, yet TCRdb's version contains in-frame clones alone and is incomplete. V, J and clone size derive from that table, while D and trimming were established from the DNA sequence. The repertoire holds about 220,000 clones, with approximately 82% as singletons. The CDR3 runs to 14 residues. Sequencing used PBMCs or T cells enriched from blood (not recorded which). The clonotype originates from a man in his forties or fifties who had recovered from COVID-19. The V gene is TRBV21-1, the J gene TRBJ2-7; TRBD2, as called in the table, went unchecked against the DNA. TRBV21-1 is labeled a pseudogene. Here the CDR3 DNA reads TGTGCCAGCAGCAGTTCGGGACTTTTCTACGAGCAGTACTTC. Translation gives CASSSSGLFYEQYF.